The text below deals with one T cell receptor (beta chain). The data stem from a study of regulatory T cells in long-lasting Graves disease. V shed 4 bases, J shed 8 bases, and the junction held 13 bases outside the gene matches. CDR3 length: 16 residues. Germline V gene data show CDR1 as SGDLS and CDR2 as YYNGEE. The sample's time point: newly diagnosed GD, antithyroid drugs for less than 3 months. From PBMCs, RNA was extracted and then used to make the TCR library. Graves' disease diagnosis was established per American Thyroid Association guidelines. EDTA tubes held roughly 10 milliliters of peripheral blood from each patient. Construction of TCR beta libraries relied on iRepertoire HTBI primers and on Arm-PCR targeting CDR3 regions. As processed by the authors: Identification across samples found 60 to 75 TRBV and about 15 TRBJ segments. In TCRdb, the multiplex PCR reads were re-called with MiXCR into one record per CDR3 protein. TCRdb's processing, not the study's, gives the V and J calls here. Of some 330,000 distinct CDR3 sequences in the sample, over 9.5% were seen once.

This same sample was also part of a study on T cells in Graves' hyperthyroidism and ophthalmopathy. That investigation notes: The model made its ophthalmopathy prediction, and onset followed a median approximately 6 months later.

The chain uses TRBV9 and TRBJ2-1; 9 bases are shared with TRBD2. This sequence was found in a woman between 18 and 29 years old with Graves disease. The specimen was peripheral blood mononuclear cells (PBMCs), collected at new diagnosis, from a patient treated with antithyroid drugs. CDR3 nucleotide sequence: TGTGCCAGCAGCTCCAGGGGGGCGGGAGGGCCCGATGAGCAGTTCTTC. Translating it yields CASSSRGAGGPDEQFF.